One and the same sample provided the 9 T cell receptor beta chains below, sequenced in a study of shared clonotypes between healthy human individuals. Clones were read by immunoSEQ multiplex PCR, and TCRdb kept only the in-frame ones, dropping some. Counted here are some 600,000 clones, about 96% occurring once; the ten biggest clones make up 0.11%. Naive CD8 cells, CD45RO-negative and positively selected for CCR7, excluded terminally differentiated effector memory CD45RA+ cells. The sample was naive CD8+ T cells sorted from blood. The receptors shown here come from a woman in her twenties or thirties in good health.

The chain joins TRBV28 to TRBJ2-7, with a possible D match to TRBD1 (6 bases). Between the trimmed V and J ends, which lost 3 bases and 5 bases, there was a span of 17 bases. Looked up from germline, CDR1 is MDHEN and CDR2 is SYDVKM. The CDR3 covers 15 residues. CDR3 nucleotides: TGTGCCAGCAGTTTTCAGGGGATTAACGTCCACGAGCAGTACTTC. It translates to CASSFQGINVHEQYF.

This chain joins TRBV30 and TRBJ2-7; D might be TRBD1 (6 bases). The CDR3 is 12 amino acids. V was shortened by 8 bases and J by 0 bases, with 11 bases between the two germline ends. Germline loops: CDR1 GTSNPN, CDR2 SVGIG (reference sequence). CDR3: CARSDSSYEQYF. CDR3 in DNA: TGTGCCCGCTCGGACAGCTCCTACGAGCAGTACTTC.

A word on this clone: The sample has other DNA sequences that encode this CDR3 too. The chain combines TRBV6-5 with TRBJ2-7; TRBD2 matches 9 bases. CDR3 length: 14 residues. With V trimmed by 6 bases and J by 1 base, 4 bases remained unmatched. Germline V gives CDR1 MNHEY, CDR2 SVGAGI. Here the CDR3 reads CASSPLAGSYEQYF. In nucleotides, the CDR3 is TGTGCCAGCAGCCCTCTAGCGGGGTCCTACGAGCAGTACTTC.

The CDR3 bases are TGTGCCAGCAGCTTATATCCGTCGGGACAGGGTAAACACGAGCAGTACTTC. It encodes CASSLYPSGQGKHEQYF. V and J are TRBV7-9 and TRBJ2-7; 9 nucleotides line up with TRBD1. CDR3 length equals 17 residues. J gave up 5 bases and V 2 bases, and 13 bases lay outside the gene matches. Germline CDR1 reads SEHNR; CDR2 reads FQNEAQ (reference sequence). Together with reference TRBV7-9 and TRBJ2-7, the CDR3 gives the full variable domain: DTGVSQNPRHKITKRGQNVTFRCDPISEHNRLYWYRQTLGQGPEFLTYFQNEAQLEKSRLLSDRFSAERPKGSFSTLEIQRTEQGDSAMYLCASSLYPSGQGKHEQYFGPGTRLTVT.

V gene TRBV7-3 combines with J gene TRBJ2-1; D is uncertain. Germline V gene data show CDR1 as SGHTA and CDR2 as FQGTGA. V gave up 4 bases and J gave up 7 bases, with 11 bases separating them. This CDR3 contains 13 residues. CDR3 sequence: CASSSSPGNEQFF. The CDR3 DNA is TGTGCCAGCAGCTCCTCTCCAGGAAATGAGCAGTTCTTC.

The genes are TRBV27 and TRBJ2-7, with 9 bases matching TRBD1. The CDR3 sequence is 16 residues long. V trimming: 5 bases; J trimming: 6 bases; junction bases outside the gene matches: 14. The germline CDR1 and CDR2 sequences are MNHEY and SMNVEV (reference sequence). The CDR3 loop reads CASSLSPGTGMSEQYF. The CDR3 DNA reads TGTGCCAGCAGTCTTTCACCGGGGACAGGGATGTCCGAGCAGTACTTC.

The V call is TRBV7-9, the J call TRBJ2-5, with TRBD2 matching over 8 bases. The J call is uncertain, as TRBJ2-7 better fits the DNA end. Per germline, CDR1 SEHNR and CDR2 FQNEAQ (reference sequence). This CDR3 is built from 15 residues. CDR3 in amino acids: CASSLGAGEPYEQYF. Here the CDR3 DNA reads TGTGCCAGCAGCTTGGGAGCGGGAGAGCCCTACGAGCAGTACTTC.

This chain connects TRBV5-6 to TRBJ1-5; D ambiguous. Deletions cut 5 bases from V and 7 bases from J, with 10 bases between. Germline V gene sequence: CDR1 SGHDT, CDR2 YYEEEE. CDR3 size: 12 residues. The CDR3 DNA is TGTGCCAGCAGTAATCGGGTGCAGCCCCAGCATTTT. Encoded protein: CASSNRVQPQHF.

This clone occurred once. J is TRBJ2-2 and V is TRBV28; D perhaps matches TRBD2 (5 bases). Germline V lookup: CDR1 MDHEN, CDR2 SYDVKM. V gave up 4 bases and J gave up 2 bases, with 8 bases separating them. This CDR3 contains 14 residues. CDR3 sequence reads: CASSWTSNTGELFF. Written as DNA, the CDR3 is TGTGCCAGCAGTTGGACTTCCAACACCGGGGAGCTGTTTTTT.